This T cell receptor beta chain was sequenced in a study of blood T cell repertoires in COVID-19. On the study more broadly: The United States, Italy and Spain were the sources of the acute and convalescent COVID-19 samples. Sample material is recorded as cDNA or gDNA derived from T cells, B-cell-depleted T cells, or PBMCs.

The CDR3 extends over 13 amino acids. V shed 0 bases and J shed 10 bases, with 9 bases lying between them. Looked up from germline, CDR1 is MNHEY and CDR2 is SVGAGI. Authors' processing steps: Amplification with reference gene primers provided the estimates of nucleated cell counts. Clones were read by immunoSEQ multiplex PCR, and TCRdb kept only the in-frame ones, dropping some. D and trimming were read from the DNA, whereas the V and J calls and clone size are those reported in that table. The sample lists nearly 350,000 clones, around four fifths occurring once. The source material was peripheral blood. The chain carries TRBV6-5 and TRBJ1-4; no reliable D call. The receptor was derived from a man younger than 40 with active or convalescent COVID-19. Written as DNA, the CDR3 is TGTGCCAGCAGTTACTCGATGGGAGGAAAACTGTTTTTT. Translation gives CASSYSMGGKLFF.